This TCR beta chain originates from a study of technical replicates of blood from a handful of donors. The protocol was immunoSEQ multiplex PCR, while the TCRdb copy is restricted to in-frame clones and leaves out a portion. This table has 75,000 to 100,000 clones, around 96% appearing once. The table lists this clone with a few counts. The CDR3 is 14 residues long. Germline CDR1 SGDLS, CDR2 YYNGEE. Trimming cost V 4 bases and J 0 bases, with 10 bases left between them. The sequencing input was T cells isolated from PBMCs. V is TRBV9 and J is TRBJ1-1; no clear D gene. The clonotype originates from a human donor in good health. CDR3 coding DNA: TGTGCCAGCAGCCCATCCAGAATGAACACTGAAGCTTTCTTT. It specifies CASSPSRMNTEAFF.